This is a list of T cell receptor beta chains from one sample in a study of cytomegalovirus exposure and HLA in healthy donors. Clones were sequenced by immunoSEQ multiplex PCR, and TCRdb holds only the in-frame ones, with some missing. In the table there are 130,000 or so clones, approximately 80% of which are singletons. Specimen: PBMCs. These receptors came from a man between 18 and 35 years old in good health and CMV-seropositive. The conserved cysteine and the conserved F or W are not part of the CDR3 here. D genes are given only for firm matches.

v_call d_call cdr3_aa
TRBV19 TRBD1 ATKTGLGTESSYNEQF
TRBV7-2 TRBD2 ASSLLRSGGPEQY
TRBV10-3 NA AITPATNEKLF
TRBV19 TRBD1 ASSVPPGQGIYEQY
TRBV9 NA ASSVGAGYNEQY
TRBV2 NA ASSEARVWNTEAF
TRBV29-1 TRBD1 SVEDRDRGTSGTEAF
TRBV29-1 NA SVGKDSYEQY
TRBV4-1 NA ASSQDLYYRGRTEAF
TRBV6-6 TRBD1 ASSYSTNRGLEQY
TRBV5-6 TRBD2 ASSPILAGDNTGELF
TRBV7-9 NA ASSSGEGPYNEQF
TRBV18 NA ASSRGGTNYGYT
TRBV9 TRBD1 ASSVRAGGNEKLF
TRBV25-1 NA ASRGAGNQPQH
TRBV4-1 TRBD1 ASSPKGGQGSYEQY
TRBV28 TRBD1 ASSKLTGGQVGTEAF
TRBV4-1 NA ASSQGIEQF
TRBV10-3 NA AISEGYGVGQY
TRBV9 TRBD1 ASSVNGQGYNYGYT
TRBV4-1 NA ASSLRWGQDQPQH
TRBV7-9 NA ASTRGGSNQPQH
TRBV5-1 NA ASSRDTKNTEAF
TRBV29-1 TRBD2 SVESSLAGEETQY
TRBV7-6 TRBD1 ASALATGIVS
TRBV13 NA ASSLGSGGFYGNTIY
TRBV28 NA ASMGPIRFTEAF
TRBV29-1 NA SVSLPGSEAF
TRBV2 TRBD1 ASRGQIYGYT
TRBV4-1 TRBD2 ASSQETSGYSYNEQF
TRBV28 TRBD2 ASSLGGVGANGLT
TRBV2 NA ASSEAGRGDYNEQF
TRBV27 TRBD1 ASSLPDRGVYEQY
TRBV9 TRBD1 ASSHPRQGESPLH
TRBV11-2 NA ASSPSAGPNTGELF
TRBV18 TRBD1 ASSVTGGNTEAF
TRBV27 TRBD1 ASSSPYRGPEAF
TRBV12-5 TRBD2 ASGIGLAGRGANGLT
TRBV27 TRBD2 ASRKLAGDYNEQF
TRBV19 TRBD2 ASSISGGPDEQY